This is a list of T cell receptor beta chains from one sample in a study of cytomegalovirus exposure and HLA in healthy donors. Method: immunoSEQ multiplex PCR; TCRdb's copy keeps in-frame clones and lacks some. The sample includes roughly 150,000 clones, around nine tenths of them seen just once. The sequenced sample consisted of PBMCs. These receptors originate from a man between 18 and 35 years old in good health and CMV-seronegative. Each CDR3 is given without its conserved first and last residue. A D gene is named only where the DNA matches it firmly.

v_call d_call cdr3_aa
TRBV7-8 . ASSLEEISWAYEQY
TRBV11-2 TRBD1 ASSFRSGTGENTGELF
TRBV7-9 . ASGGAMNTEAF
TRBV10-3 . AISESKAGGTLYEQY
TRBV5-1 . ASSLSVADNEQF
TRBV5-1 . ASSSRDINTEAF
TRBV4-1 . ASSQDLAGVYGYT
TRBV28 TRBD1 ASSLDRGRQPQH
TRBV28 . ASSLGQRSGYT
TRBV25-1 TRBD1 ASSEREGAGLNIQY
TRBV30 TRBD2 AWSLSGGPTQY
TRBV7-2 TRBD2 ASSLEAGGPYEQY
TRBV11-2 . ASSLHGGGELF
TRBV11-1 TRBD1 ASSQEGQLRGGYT